The next 24 T cell receptor beta chains were all read from a single sample in a study of T cell responses to AZD1222 COVID-19 vaccine. The protocol was immunoSEQ multiplex PCR, while the TCRdb copy is restricted to in-frame clones and leaves out a portion. The table records just under 95,000 clones, approximately 91% of them present only once. The sequences come from peripheral blood, collected on day 0 of AZD1222 vaccination. The receptors were gathered from an adult in good health.

Turning to this clone: The sample contains more than one DNA sequence encoding this CDR3. The chain couples TRBV3-1 (or the pseudogene TRBV3-2) to TRBJ1-6; D possibly corresponds to TRBD1 (5 bases). Germline V gives CDR1 LGHDT, CDR2 YNNKEL (reference sequence). There are 14 residues in the CDR3. The V end was cut by 1 base, the J end by 7 bases, with 8 bases between. The CDR3 loop is CASSQGRGNSPLHF. The CDR3 DNA reads as TGTGCCAGCAGCCAAGGGCGGGGGAATTCACCCCTCCACTTT.

The gene calls are TRBV5-1 and TRBJ2-2; TRBD2 might be the D (6 bases). The CDR3 runs 18 residues. Trimming removed 0 bases at V and 1 base at J, with 16 bases between. Germline loops: CDR1 SGHRS, CDR2 YFSETQ. The CDR3 nucleotides read TGCGCCAGCAGCTTGGGGGTGTACTCCGGGAGGAACACCGGGGAGCTGTTTTTT. Amino acids: CASSLGVYSGRNTGELFF.

This chain links TRBV19 with TRBJ1-1, with unresolved D. Trimming left V 5 bases short and J 1 base short, with 2 bases between. The CDR3 has 11 amino acids. Germline CDR1 reads LNHDA; CDR2 reads SQIVND (reference sequence). The CDR3, as DNA: TGTGCCAGTAGTCGGAACACTGAAGCTTTCTTT. Its translation is CASSRNTEAFF.

The chain combines TRBV18 with TRBJ1-5; the match to TRBD1 covers 9 bases. Germline V gives CDR1 KGHSH, CDR2 LQKENI. The CDR3 loop spans 17 amino acids. Trimming removed 3 bases from V and 0 bases from J; junction bases left unmatched: 6. The chain's CDR3 is CASSPGQGRDSNQPQHF. In DNA, the CDR3 is TGTGCCAGCTCACCGGGACAGGGAAGGGATAGCAATCAGCCCCAGCATTTT.

The V gene is TRBV6-2 or TRBV6-3, the J gene TRBJ1-5; 11 positions match TRBD1. J lost 2 bases, V lost 6 bases, and 15 bases had no gene match. This CDR3 is built from 19 residues. Per germline, CDR1 MNHEY and CDR2 SVGEGT. The chain's CDR3 is CASSLTWTGGADGNQPQHF. The CDR3 DNA sequence: TGTGCCAGCAGCCTAACTTGGACAGGGGGCGCCGATGGCAATCAGCCCCAGCATTTT.

This chain connects TRBV4-3 to TRBJ2-2; D remains unclear. The CDR3 is made up of 15 amino acids. Germline V gene sequence: CDR1 LGHNA, CDR2 YSLEER. The V end was cut by 0 bases, the J end by 6 bases, with 11 bases between. For the CDR3, the DNA is TGCGCCAGCAGCCAAGAAGGGTTGTATTCCGGGGAGCTGTTTTTT. Protein product: CASSQEGLYSGELFF.

The V gene is TRBV19, the J gene TRBJ1-4, with D perhaps TRBD1 (6 bases). CDR1 is LNHDA, CDR2 SQIVND, per germline (reference sequence). This CDR3 spans 14 amino acids. Trimming took off 4 bases at V and 5 bases at J, with 11 bases between the two ends. The CDR3, as DNA: TGTGCCAGTAGTACTGACAGGCGGAATGAAAAACTGTTTTTT. Translated, it gives CASSTDRRNEKLFF.

The CDR3 bases are TGTGCCAGCGGGACTTTCTCTGGAAACACCATATATTTT. It specifies CASGTFSGNTIYF. This chain connects TRBV6-5 to TRBJ1-3; maybe TRBD1 (5 bases). Germline V gene data show CDR1 as MNHEY and CDR2 as SVGAGI. This CDR3 has 13 residues. V shed 8 bases and J shed 0 bases, with 8 bases lying between them.

V is TRBV6-5 and J is TRBJ2-1; TRBD2 matches at 8 bases. This CDR3 has 11 amino acids. The V gene's germline CDR1 is MNHEY and CDR2 SVGAGI. V dropped 11 bases and J dropped 5; count of bases not matched to a gene: 2. The CDR3 DNA sequence: TGTGCCGCGGGGGGTAACAATGAGCAGTTCTTC. This translates into CAAGGNNEQFF.

As DNA, the CDR3 is TGTGCCACCAGCAGAGATCTCGCCCCAAGACAGGGGGGAGACGGGGAGCTGTTTTTT. Protein sequence: CATSRDLAPRQGGDGELFF. The chain carries TRBV15 and TRBJ2-2, with 9 bases identical to TRBD1. There are 19 residues in the CDR3. Germline V gene data show CDR1 as LNHNV and CDR2 as YYDKDF (reference sequence). V shed 0 bases and J 7 bases; nucleotides not matched to a gene: 15.

The V and J genes are TRBV7-6 and TRBJ1-1; no definite D call. In germline, CDR1 is SGHVS, CDR2 FNYEAQ. The CDR3 has 14 amino acids. Trimming cost V 1 base and J 4 bases, with 10 bases left between them. The CDR3: CASSLEGWGTEAFF. In nucleotides, the CDR3 is TGTGCCAGCAGCTTAGAGGGCTGGGGCACTGAAGCTTTCTTT.

The rearrangement links TRBV19 to TRBJ2-2; D unresolved. Deletions cut 8 bases from V and 9 bases from J, with 13 bases between. The V gene's germline CDR1 is LNHDA and CDR2 SQIVND (reference sequence). This CDR3 contains 12 residues. The CDR3 region has the DNA TGTGCCAGTTTGCTCCAAACTCGGGAGCTGTTTTTT. As protein: CASLLQTRELFF.

CDR3 amino acids: CASSRDSIYGYTF. CDR3 nucleotide sequence: TGTGCCAGCAGCCGGGACAGCATCTATGGCTACACCTTC. The rearrangement uses TRBV11-2 and TRBJ1-2; 7 nucleotides line up with TRBD1. This CDR3 is built from 13 residues. With 5 bases clipped from V and 4 bases from J, the junction kept 4 bases outside the gene matches. Germline CDR1 SGHAT, CDR2 FQNNGV.

This chain joins TRBV19 and TRBJ2-7; 9 bases match TRBD1. The CDR3 totals 15 residues. J lost 0 bases, V lost 4 bases, and 4 bases had no gene match. Germline CDR1 LNHDA, CDR2 SQIVND (reference sequence). DNA of the CDR3: TGTGCCAGTAGTAAAGGACAGGGGAGCTCCTACGAGCAGTACTTC. As protein: CASSKGQGSSYEQYF.

V usage is TRBV29-1 and J usage is TRBJ1-2; D ambiguous. CDR3 length: 14 residues. In germline, CDR1 is SQVTM, CDR2 ANQGSEA. The germline V and J ends were trimmed by 4 bases and 4 bases, with 16 bases remaining between them. The CDR3 spells CSVGDQSLVYGYTF. CDR3 sequence (DNA): TGCAGCGTTGGAGATCAGAGTTTGGTCTATGGCTACACCTTC. Using reference TRBV29-1 and TRBJ1-2 for the parts outside the CDR3, the full variable domain is SAVISQKPSRDICQRGTSLTIQCQVDSQVTMMFWYRQQPGQSLTLIATANQGSEATYESGFVIDKFPISRPNLTFSTLTVSNMSPEDSSIYLCSVGDQSLVYGYTFGSGTRLTVV.

The J gene is TRBJ2-2, the V gene TRBV7-2, with 10 bases fitting TRBD1. Germline assignment: CDR1 SGHTA and CDR2 FQGNSA. CDR3 length equals 15 residues. After removal of 3 bases from V and 5 bases from J, the junction contained 3 bases not matched to a gene. This CDR3 is CASSFGQGVTGELFF. For the CDR3, the DNA is TGTGCCAGCAGCTTCGGACAGGGGGTGACCGGGGAGCTGTTTTTT.

V usage is TRBV5-5 and J usage is TRBJ2-5; TRBD1 matches at 8 bases. Trimming at V came to 4 bases and at J to 5 bases, leaving 10 bases not matched to a gene. CDR1 is SGHKS, CDR2 YYEKEE, per germline (reference sequence). CDR3 size: 15 residues. The DNA of the CDR3 is TGTGCCAGCAGCCTAGGACAGGGTTTATGGGAGACCCAGTACTTC. Its protein is CASSLGQGLWETQYF.

The chain employs TRBV28 and TRBJ1-2; the D is unclear. Trimming pared 3 bases from V and 2 bases from J, leaving 7 bases between. This CDR3 is 13 amino acids long. The germline V gene encodes CDR1 MDHEN and CDR2 SYDVKM. In nucleotides, the CDR3 is TGTGCCAGCAGTTTGGATCAAAACTATGGCTACACCTTC. It encodes CASSLDQNYGYTF.

This rearrangement joins TRBV11-2 to TRBJ2-5; either TRBD1 or TRBD2 may supply D (5 bases each). Trimming left V 3 bases short and J 4 bases short, with 9 bases between. The V gene's germline CDR1 is SGHAT and CDR2 FQNNGV. The CDR3 consists of 13 residues. CDR3 DNA: TGTGCCAGCAGCTTCTTGAGGGGAGAGACCCAGTACTTC. Translating it yields CASSFLRGETQYF. The whole variable domain, remainder taken from reference TRBV11-2 and TRBJ2-5, is EAGVAQSPRYKIIEKRQSVAFWCNPISGHATLYWYQQILGQGPKLLIQFQNNGVVDDSQLPKDRFSAERLKGVDSTLKIQPAKLEDSAVYLCASSFLRGETQYFGPGTRLLVL.

This chain joins TRBV27 and TRBJ2-3; 7 nucleotides match TRBD1. This CDR3 contains 18 residues. Trimming removed 3 bases from V and 0 bases from J; junction bases left unmatched: 12. Germline CDR1 and CDR2: MNHEY and SMNVEV (reference sequence). CDR3 in amino acids: CASSFSPSGTASTDTQYF. In DNA form, the CDR3 reads TGTGCCAGCAGTTTCTCACCCTCCGGGACAGCTAGCACAGATACGCAGTATTTT.

The chain carries TRBV5-6 and TRBJ1-6; D is undetermined. Trimming pared 3 bases from V and 7 bases from J, leaving 17 bases between. The CDR3 totals 16 residues. The germline gives CDR1 SGHDT, CDR2 YYEEEE. The CDR3 coding sequence is TGTGCCAGCAGCTCCCCACTCCGGGGTGAAAATTCACCCCTCCACTTT. It is translated as CASSSPLRGENSPLHF.

The chain employs TRBV7-2 and TRBJ1-4; D unclear. The CDR3 runs to 14 residues. V lost 2 bases to trimming and J lost 3 bases, with 7 bases between them. Germline assignment: CDR1 SGHTA and CDR2 FQGNSA. The CDR3 loop is CASSLRPANEKLFF. In DNA, the CDR3 is TGTGCCAGCAGCTTAAGACCGGCTAATGAAAAACTGTTTTTT.

The V gene is TRBV12-3 or TRBV12-4, the J gene TRBJ1-1; D gene uncertain. V lost 7 bases, J lost 4 bases, and 10 bases lay in between. The CDR3 sequence is 12 residues long. The CDR3 sequence: CASNKAGTEAFF. In DNA, the CDR3 is TGTGCCAGCAACAAAGCGGGCACTGAAGCTTTCTTT.

This chain connects TRBV28 to TRBJ2-7; 8 bases fit TRBD1. There are 14 residues in the CDR3. After removal of 8 bases from V and 0 bases from J, the junction contained 6 bases not matched to a gene. Germline values: CDR1 MDHEN, CDR2 SYDVKM. DNA for the CDR3: TGTGCCAGCGGAGGGACAGGACGCTCCTACGAGCAGTACTTC. Translated: CASGGTGRSYEQYF.